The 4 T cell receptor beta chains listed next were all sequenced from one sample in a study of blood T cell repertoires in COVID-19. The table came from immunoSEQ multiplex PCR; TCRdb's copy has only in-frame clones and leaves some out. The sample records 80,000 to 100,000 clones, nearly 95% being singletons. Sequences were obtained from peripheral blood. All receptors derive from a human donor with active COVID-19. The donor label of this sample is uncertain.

The CDR3 DNA sequence: TGTGCCAGCAGCCAAGAATCGCTACTAGCGGGAGTTGGCGAGCAGTACTTC. Amino acids: CASSQESLLAGVGEQYF. This chain links TRBV3-1 (or the pseudogene TRBV3-2) with TRBJ2-7; 11 bases align to TRBD2. CDR1 is LGHDT, CDR2 YNNKEL, per germline (reference sequence). J lost 6 bases, V lost 0 bases, and 10 bases had no gene match. The CDR3 runs 17 residues.

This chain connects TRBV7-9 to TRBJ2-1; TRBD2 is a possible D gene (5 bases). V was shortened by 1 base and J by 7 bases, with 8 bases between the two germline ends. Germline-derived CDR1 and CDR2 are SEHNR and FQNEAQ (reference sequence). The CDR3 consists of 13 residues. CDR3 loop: CASSLGPGNEQFF. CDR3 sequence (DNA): TGTGCCAGCAGCTTAGGCCCGGGGAATGAGCAGTTCTTC.

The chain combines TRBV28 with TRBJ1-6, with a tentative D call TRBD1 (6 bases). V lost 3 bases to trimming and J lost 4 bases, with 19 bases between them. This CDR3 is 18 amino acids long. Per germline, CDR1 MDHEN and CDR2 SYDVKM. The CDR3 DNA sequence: TGTGCCAGCAGTTTTCGGGGAATCACAGGGTTATATAATTCACCCCTCCACTTT. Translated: CASSFRGITGLYNSPLHF.

CDR3 nucleotides: TGTGCCAGCAGCAAACCAGGGCGGGGGCCTGGAAACACCATATATTTT. It is translated as CASSKPGRGPGNTIYF. The chain joins TRBV3-1 (or the pseudogene TRBV3-2) to TRBJ1-3, with TRBD1 as a possible D gene (6 bases). V was shortened by 5 bases and J by 2 bases, with 16 bases between the two germline ends. The CDR3 loop spans 16 amino acids. Germline CDR1 and CDR2: LGHDT and YNNKEL (reference sequence).